The subject of this entry is one TCR beta chain. As yet, its antigen is unknown. The data stem from a study of Tregs in tolerant kidney transplant recipients. TCRdb's copy holds only in-frame clones and misses some; the assay was immunoSEQ multiplex PCR. The repertoire holds about 44,000 clones, with over 95% as singletons. The sample was Tregs from blood cultured with allogeneic cells. This sequence originates from a human donor in good health.

The CDR3: CASRSGLSGNTIYF. The CDR3 DNA reads TGTGCCAGCAGATCGGGACTGTCGGGAAACACCATATATTTT. The chain couples TRBV2 to TRBJ1-3; possibly TRBD1 for D (5 bases). Looked up from germline, CDR1 is SNHLY and CDR2 is FYNNEI. The CDR3 is 14 amino acids. Trimming shortened V by 6 bases and J by 4 bases, and 13 bases separated the two germline ends.